This T cell receptor (beta chain) was sequenced during a study of T cells in Graves' hyperthyroidism and ophthalmopathy. Study results and caveats: Blood also contained most expanded thyroid clonotypes above 0.001. From stable hyperthyroidism, ophthalmopathy was separated by a 13 V-J model. Prediction of ophthalmopathy progression came a median about 6 months pre-onset.

V dropped 1 base and J dropped 0 bases, with 9 bases sitting between them. Germline V gene sequence: CDR1 LGHDT, CDR2 YNNKEL (reference sequence). The CDR3 totals 16 residues. This clonotype was counted only a few times. Its antigen is undetermined. TCR beta CDR3 region amplification was performed from RNA transcripts. First-round RT-PCR of the TCR CDR3 relied on the HTBI primer set. TCRdb passed the multiplex PCR reads through MiXCR, listing each CDR3 protein once. Seen here are 540,000 or so distinct CDR3 sequences, around 45% observed once, and the top ten hold under 20%. Diagnostic assessment was based on clinical symptoms, serum thyroxine and TRAb, thyroid ultrasound and orbital computed tomography.

Source material: peripheral blood or thyroid tissue (not recorded which). The TCR originated in an adult woman with Graves' disease, either hyperthyroidism or ophthalmopathy (not recorded which). The chain recombines TRBV3-1 with TRBJ1-4; perhaps TRBD1 as D (5 bases). The CDR3 sequence: CASSQARGATNEKLFF. In DNA, the CDR3 is TGTGCCAGCAGCCAAGCTCGGGGGGCAACTAATGAAAAACTGTTTTTT. Complete variable domain (other parts from reference TRBV3-1 and TRBJ1-4): DTAVSQTPKYLVTQMGNDKSIKCEQNLGHDTMYWYKQDSKKFLKIMFSYNNKELIINETVPNRFSPKSPDKAHLNLHINSLELGDSAVYFCASSQARGATNEKLFFGSGTQLSVL.